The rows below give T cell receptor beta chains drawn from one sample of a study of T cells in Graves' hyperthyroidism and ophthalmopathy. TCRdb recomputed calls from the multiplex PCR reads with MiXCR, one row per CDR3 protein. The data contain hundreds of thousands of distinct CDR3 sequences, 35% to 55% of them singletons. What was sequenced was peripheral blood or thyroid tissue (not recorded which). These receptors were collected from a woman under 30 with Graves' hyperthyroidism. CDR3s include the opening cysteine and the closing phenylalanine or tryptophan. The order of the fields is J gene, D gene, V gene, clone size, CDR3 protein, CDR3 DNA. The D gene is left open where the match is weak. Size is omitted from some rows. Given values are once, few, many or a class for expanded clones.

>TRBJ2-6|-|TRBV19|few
CASTMTHRYSGANVLTF
TGTGCCAGTACCATGACTCACAGATACTCTGGGGCCAACGTCCTGACTTTC
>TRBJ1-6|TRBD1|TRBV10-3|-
CAIRILGSGTDNSPLHF
TGTGCCATCAGAATTCTCGGTAGCGGGACAGATAATTCACCCCTCCACTTT
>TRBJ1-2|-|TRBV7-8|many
CASSWSEGYTF
TGTGCCAGCAGCTGGAGTGAGGGCTACACCTTC
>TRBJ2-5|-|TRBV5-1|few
CASSLRVQVDQETQYF
TGCGCCAGCAGCTTGAGGGTCCAGGTAGACCAAGAGACCCAGTACTTC
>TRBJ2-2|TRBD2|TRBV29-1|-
CSVVSSGRSGGELFF
TGCAGCGTTGTCAGTAGCGGGAGATCTGGAGGGGAGCTGTTTTTT
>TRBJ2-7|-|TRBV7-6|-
CASSQDRGAGFYEQYF
TGTGCCAGCAGCCAAGATAGGGGGGCAGGGTTCTACGAGCAGTACTTC
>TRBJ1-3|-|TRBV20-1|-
CSARDVFSGNTIYF
TGCAGTGCTAGAGATGTCTTCTCTGGAAACACCATATATTTT
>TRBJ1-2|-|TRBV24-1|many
CATSERVDYGYTF
TGTGCCACCAGTGAAAGGGTTGACTATGGCTACACCTTC
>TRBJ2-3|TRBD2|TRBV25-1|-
CASSSSGTSGRLRGTDTQYF
TGTGCCAGTAGCAGCTCCGGGACTAGCGGGAGGTTGAGGGGCACAGATACGCAGTATTTT
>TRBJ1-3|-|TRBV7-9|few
CASSQVEGRPGNTIYF
TGTGCCAGCAGCCAAGTCGAAGGGCGCCCTGGAAACACCATATATTTT
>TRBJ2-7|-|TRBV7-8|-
CASSPDGELYEQYF
TGTGCCAGCAGCCCTGACGGGGAGCTATACGAGCAGTACTTC
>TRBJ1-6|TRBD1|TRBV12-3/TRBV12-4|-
CASSSTGCDNSPLHF
TGTGCCAGCAGCTCGACAGGGTGTGATAATTCACCCCTCCACTTT
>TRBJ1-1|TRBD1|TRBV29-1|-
CSAVDREFTEAFF
TGCAGCGCCGTGGACAGGGAATTCACTGAAGCTTTCTTT
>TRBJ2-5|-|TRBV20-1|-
CSARVSPGLGETQYF
TGCAGTGCTAGAGTCTCTCCGGGGCTCGGGGAGACCCAGTACTTC
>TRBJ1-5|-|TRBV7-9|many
CASSLYANQPQHF
TGTGCCAGCAGCTTATACGCCAATCAGCCCCAGCATTTT
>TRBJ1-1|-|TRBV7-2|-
CASSFIRNTEAFF
TGTGCCAGCAGCTTTATCAGGAACACTGAAGCTTTCTTT
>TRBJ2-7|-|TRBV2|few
CASSPSGREQYF
TGTGCCAGCAGCCCCTCGGGGCGCGAGCAGTACTTC
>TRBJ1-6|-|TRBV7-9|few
CASSFATDNSPLHF
TGTGCCAGCAGTTTCGCGACAGATAATTCACCCCTCCACTTT
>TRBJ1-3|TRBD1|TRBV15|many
CATSKTGASGNTIYF
TGTGCCACCAGCAAGACAGGGGCCTCTGGAAACACCATATATTTT
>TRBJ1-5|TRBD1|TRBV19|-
CASRRDRAAGQPQHF
TGTGCCAGTAGACGGGACAGGGCCGCGGGTCAGCCCCAGCATTTT
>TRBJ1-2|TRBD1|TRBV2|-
CASSQDRTGSRGYTF
TGTGCCAGCAGCCAAGACCGGACAGGGTCGAGGGGCTACACCTTC
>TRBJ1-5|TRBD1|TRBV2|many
CASSEGQTGFSNQPQHF
TGTGCCAGCAGTGAAGGGCAGACAGGGTTTAGCAATCAGCCCCAGCATTTT
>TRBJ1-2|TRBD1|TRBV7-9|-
CASSLDRGPGYIF
TGTGCCAGCAGCTTGGACAGGGGGCCTGGCTACATCTTC
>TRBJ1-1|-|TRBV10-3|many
CAISEGGFTEAFF
TGTGCCATCAGTGAAGGGGGATTCACTGAAGCTTTCTTT
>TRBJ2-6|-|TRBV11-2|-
CASGLTVAMGANVLTF
TGTGCCAGCGGCTTAACAGTAGCTATGGGGGCCAACGTCCTGACTTTC
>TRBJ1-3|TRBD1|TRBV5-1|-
CASSHTGVLSGNTIYF
TGCGCCAGCAGCCATACAGGGGTCCTCTCTGGAAACACCATATATTTT
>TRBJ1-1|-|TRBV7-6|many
CASRYSLNTEAFF
TGTGCCAGCAGATATAGCCTGAACACTGAAGCTTTCTTT
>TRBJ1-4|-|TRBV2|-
CASRVLTEKLFF
TGTGCCAGCCGGGTCCTTACTGAAAAACTGTTTTTT
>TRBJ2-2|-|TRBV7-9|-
CASSGRDARGGTGELFF
TGTGCCAGCAGCGGCCGGGACGCTCGTGGAGGCACCGGGGAGCTGTTTTTT
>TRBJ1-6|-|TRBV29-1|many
CSVSGGENSPLHF
TGCAGCGTATCGGGAGGGGAAAATTCACCCCTCCACTTT
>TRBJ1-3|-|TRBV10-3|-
CAISASGVGNTIYF
TGTGCCATCAGTGCCTCCGGGGTCGGAAACACCATATATTTT
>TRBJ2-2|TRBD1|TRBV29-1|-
CSVDEGQGAAGELFF
TGCAGCGTTGATGAAGGTCAGGGGGCAGCCGGGGAGCTGTTTTTT
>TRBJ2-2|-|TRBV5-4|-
CASSTAGTRNTGELSW
TGTGCCAGCAGCACAGCCGGGACAAGGAACACCGGGGAGCTGTCTTGG
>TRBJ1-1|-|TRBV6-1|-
CASSPQSGAEAFF
TGTGCCAGCAGTCCTCAGTCCGGGGCTGAAGCTTTCTTT
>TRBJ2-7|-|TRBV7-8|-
CASSRARDNLYEQYF
TGTGCCAGCAGCCGGGCCAGGGACAACCTCTACGAGCAGTACTTC
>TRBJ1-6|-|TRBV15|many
CATSDWDSPLHF
TGTGCCACCAGCGATTGGGATTCACCCCTCCACTTT
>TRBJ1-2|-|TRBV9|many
CASSVDPQAYGYTF
TGTGCCAGCAGCGTCGACCCTCAGGCTTATGGCTACACCTTC
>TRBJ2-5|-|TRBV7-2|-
CASSLIVSGRTQYF
TGTGCCAGCAGCTTAATTGTTAGCGGCCGGACCCAGTACTTC
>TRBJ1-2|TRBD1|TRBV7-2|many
CASSLALGQNYGYTF
TGTGCCAGCAGCTTAGCCCTGGGACAGAACTATGGCTACACCTTC
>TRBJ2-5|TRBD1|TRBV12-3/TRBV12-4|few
CASSLSTGWETQYF
TGTGCCAGCAGTTTATCGACAGGGTGGGAGACCCAGTACTTC
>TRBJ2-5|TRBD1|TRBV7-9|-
CASSGYRGRGETQYF
TGTGCCAGCAGCGGCTACAGGGGGCGCGGGGAGACCCAGTACTTC
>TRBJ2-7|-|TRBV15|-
CATSVRDGAYEQYF
TGTGCCACCAGCGTCCGGGACGGGGCCTACGAGCAGTACTTC
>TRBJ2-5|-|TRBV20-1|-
CSAPLPMGETQYF
TGCAGTGCCCCGTTGCCGATGGGAGAGACCCAGTACTTC
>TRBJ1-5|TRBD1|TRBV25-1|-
CASSVGGTGYNQPQHF
TGTGCCAGCAGCGTAGGCGGGACAGGTTACAATCAGCCCCAGCATTTT
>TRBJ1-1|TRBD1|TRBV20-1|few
CSARGQGSTEAFF
TGCAGTGCTAGGGGACAGGGAAGCACTGAAGCTTTCTTT
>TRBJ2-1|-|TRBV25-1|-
CASKRLEYNEQFF
TGTGCCAGCAAGAGACTGGAATACAATGAGCAGTTCTTC
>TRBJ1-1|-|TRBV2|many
CASSGGGITTEAFF
TGTGCCAGCAGTGGGGGAGGGATTACCACTGAAGCTTTCTTT
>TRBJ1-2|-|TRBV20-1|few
CSLARVGYTF
TGCAGCTTGGCCCGGGTTGGCTACACCTTC
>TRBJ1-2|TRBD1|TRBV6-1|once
CASTGQGAHGYTF
TGTGCCAGCACCGGACAGGGGGCGCACGGCTACACCTTC
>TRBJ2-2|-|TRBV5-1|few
CAARDTGELFF
TGCGCCGCCCGGGACACCGGGGAGCTGTTTTTT
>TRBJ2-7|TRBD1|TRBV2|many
CASRLTGGIYEQYF
TGTGCCAGCAGGCTCACAGGGGGCATATACGAGCAGTACTTC
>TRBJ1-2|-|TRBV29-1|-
CSATRQASGGYTF
TGCAGCGCCACTAGACAGGCCTCAGGGGGCTACACCTTC
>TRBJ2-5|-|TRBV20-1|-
CSARDNGQETQYF
TGCAGTGCTAGAGATAATGGGCAAGAGACCCAGTACTTC
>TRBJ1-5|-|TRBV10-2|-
CASSQSPSQPQHF
TGTGCCAGCAGCCAATCCCCCAGTCAGCCCCAGCATTTT
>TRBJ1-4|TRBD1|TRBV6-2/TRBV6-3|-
CASRGDSSNEKLFF
TGTGCCAGCAGAGGGGACAGCAGTAATGAAAAACTGTTTTTT
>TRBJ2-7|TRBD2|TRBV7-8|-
CASSWREGPGEQYF
TGTGCCAGCAGCTGGCGGGAGGGCCCGGGGGAGCAGTACTTC
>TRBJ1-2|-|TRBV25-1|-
CASSHMMGNGGDYGYTF
TGTGCCAGCAGCCACATGATGGGTAATGGGGGTGACTATGGCTACACCTTC
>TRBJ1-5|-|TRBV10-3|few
CASRTSNQPQHF
TGTGCCAGCAGGACGAGCAATCAGCCCCAGCATTTT
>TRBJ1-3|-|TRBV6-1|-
CAISKAGGASSGNTIYF
TGTGCCATCAGTAAAGCGGGAGGGGCTAGCTCTGGAAACACCATATATTTT